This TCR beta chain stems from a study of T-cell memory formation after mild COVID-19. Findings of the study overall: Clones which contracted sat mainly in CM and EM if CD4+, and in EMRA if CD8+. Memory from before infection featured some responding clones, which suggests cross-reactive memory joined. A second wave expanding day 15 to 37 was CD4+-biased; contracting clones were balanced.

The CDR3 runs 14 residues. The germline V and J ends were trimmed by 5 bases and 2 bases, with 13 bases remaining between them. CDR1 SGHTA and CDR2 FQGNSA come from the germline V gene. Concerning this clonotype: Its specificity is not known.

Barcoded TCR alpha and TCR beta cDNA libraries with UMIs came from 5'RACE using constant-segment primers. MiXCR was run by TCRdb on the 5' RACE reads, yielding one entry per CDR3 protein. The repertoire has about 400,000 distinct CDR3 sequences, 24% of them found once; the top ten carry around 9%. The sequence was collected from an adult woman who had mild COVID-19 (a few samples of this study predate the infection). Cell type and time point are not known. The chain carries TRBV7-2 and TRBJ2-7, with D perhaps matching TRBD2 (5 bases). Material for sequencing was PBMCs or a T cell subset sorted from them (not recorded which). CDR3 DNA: TGTGCCAGCAGCCCATCGGGATCCCCCTACGAGCAGTACTTC. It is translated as CASSPSGSPYEQYF.